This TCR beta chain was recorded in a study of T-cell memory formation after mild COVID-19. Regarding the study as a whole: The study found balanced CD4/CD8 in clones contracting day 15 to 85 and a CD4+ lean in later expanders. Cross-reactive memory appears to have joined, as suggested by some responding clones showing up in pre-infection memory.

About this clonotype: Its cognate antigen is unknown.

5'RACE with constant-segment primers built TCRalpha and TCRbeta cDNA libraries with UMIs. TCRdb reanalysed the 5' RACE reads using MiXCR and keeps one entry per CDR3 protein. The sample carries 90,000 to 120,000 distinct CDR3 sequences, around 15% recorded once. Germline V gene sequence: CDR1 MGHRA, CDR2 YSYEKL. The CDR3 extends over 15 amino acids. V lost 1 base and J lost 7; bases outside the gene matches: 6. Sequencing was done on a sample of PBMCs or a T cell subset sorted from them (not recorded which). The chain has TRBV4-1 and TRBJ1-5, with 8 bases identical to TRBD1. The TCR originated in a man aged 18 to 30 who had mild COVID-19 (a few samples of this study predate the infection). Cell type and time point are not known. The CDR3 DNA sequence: TGCGCCAGCAGCCAAGGGTCAGGGGGCCAACAGCCCCAGCATTTT. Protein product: CASSQGSGGQQPQHF.